The entry below gives a single T cell receptor beta chain sequence along with its context. V dropped 4 bases and J dropped 2 bases, with 9 bases sitting between them. Germline values: CDR1 SGHDN, CDR2 FVKESK. The CDR3 loop spans 13 amino acids. The data were taken from a study of blood T cell repertoires in COVID-19. Study at large: COVID-19 samples from acute and convalescent phases originated in the United States, Italy and Spain. Nucleic acid was either cDNA or gDNA, and it came from T cells, B-cell-depleted T cells, or PBMCs.

Original processing notes: It was from reference gene primer amplification that nucleated cell counts were estimated. The table came from immunoSEQ multiplex PCR; TCRdb's copy has only in-frame clones and leaves some out. V and J calls and clone size are those listed in that table; D and trimming were worked out from the DNA. The sample lists some 350,000 clones, 70% to 90% seen once, with about 2.9% in the top ten. The V gene is TRBV14, the J gene TRBJ2-7; D possibly corresponds to TRBD1 (6 bases). The TCR comes from a woman in her twenties or thirties with COVID-19, enrolled during active disease. Sequenced input: peripheral blood. DNA of the CDR3: TGTGCCAGCAGCCGACAGGATCCCTACGAGCAGTACTTC. Translating it yields CASSRQDPYEQYF.